Listed below are T cell receptor beta chains from one sample, sequenced in a study of OX40 agonist ivuxolimab in advanced cancers. Some clones are missing from TCRdb's copy, which holds only in-frame ones; the method was immunoSEQ multiplex PCR. The table includes some 60,000 clones, about 94% detected once. The input for sequencing was CD4+ or CD8+ T cells sorted from blood, taken in a trial of the OX40 agonist ivuxolimab. The receptors stem from an adult with an advanced solid tumor such as melanoma, head and neck, liver or kidney cancer. The CDR3 runs from the conserved cysteine through the conserved F or W. Fields, in order: V gene, clone size, D gene, J gene, CDR3 DNA, CDR3 protein. The D gene is left open where the match is weak. The listing skips clone size in some rows; elsewhere it reads once, few, many or a size class.

V: TRBV27; size: NA; D: NA; J: TRBJ2-1; DNA: TGTGCCAGCAGTTTAAGTACAGGGCCTCAGGGGCAGTTCTTC; CDR3: CASSLSTGPQGQFF
V: TRBV14; size: NA; D: NA; J: TRBJ1-1; DNA: TGTGCCAGCAGCTACGGGCAGGGGTCGACTGAAGCTTTCTTT; CDR3: CASSYGQGSTEAFF
V: TRBV4-2; size: once; D: NA; J: TRBJ2-5; DNA: TGTGCCAGCAGCCAAGAAGCGTGGGTAGAGACCCAGTACTTC; CDR3: CASSQEAWVETQYF
V: TRBV4-2; size: NA; D: NA; J: TRBJ2-7; DNA: TGTGCCAGCAGCCAAGATGAAATCGCGCGGAGCCGATCCTACGAGCAGTACTTC; CDR3: CASSQDEIARSRSYEQYF
V: TRBV4-1; size: once; D: TRBD2; J: TRBJ2-3; DNA: TGCGCCAGCAGCCCCACGACTAGCGGGAGGGGGTATACGCAGTATTTT; CDR3: CASSPTTSGRGYTQYF
V: TRBV15; size: once; D: NA; J: TRBJ2-7; DNA: TGTGCCACCAGTATACAGGGAGGGGTTTACGAGCAGTACTTC; CDR3: CATSIQGGVYEQYF
V: TRBV19; size: NA; D: NA; J: TRBJ1-5; DNA: TGTGCCAGTAGTATAGATCGGGGGGGAGGTCAGCCCCAGCATTTT; CDR3: CASSIDRGGGQPQHF
V: TRBV10-3; size: NA; D: NA; J: TRBJ1-5; DNA: TGTGCCATCAGTGAGTCCGTGGGGGTCGGGTTGAGCAATCAGCCCCAGCATTTT; CDR3: CAISESVGVGLSNQPQHF
V: TRBV6-6; size: NA; D: NA; J: TRBJ2-5; DNA: TGTGCCAGCAGTTACTCGAACGGGATCAAGGAGACCCAGTACTTC; CDR3: CASSYSNGIKETQYF
V: TRBV29-1; size: NA; D: NA; J: TRBJ2-3; DNA: TGCAGCGTTGATCTTGTGGCAGGTTCATTTACAGATACGCAGTATTTT; CDR3: CSVDLVAGSFTDTQYF
V: TRBV10-3; size: NA; D: TRBD2; J: TRBJ2-7; DNA: TGTGCCATCAGTGGCTCCTCAACTAGCGACTCCTACGAGCAGTACTTC; CDR3: CAISGSSTSDSYEQYF
V: TRBV27; size: NA; D: NA; J: TRBJ1-1; DNA: TGTGCCAGCAGTTTAAGGCCAGCCATGAACACTGAAGCTTTCTTT; CDR3: CASSLRPAMNTEAFF
V: TRBV7-9; size: NA; D: TRBD1; J: TRBJ2-2; DNA: TGTGCCAGCAGCGCACGCTTTACCGGGACAGGGGCGAACACCGGGGAGCTGTTTTTT; CDR3: CASSARFTGTGANTGELFF
V: TRBV28; size: NA; D: NA; J: TRBJ2-7; DNA: TGTGCCAGCAGTTTCCCGACAGGCCCATTCCACGAGCAGTACTTC; CDR3: CASSFPTGPFHEQYF
V: TRBV11-2; size: NA; D: TRBD2; J: TRBJ2-1; DNA: TGTGCCAGCAGCTTAGGCAAACTAGCGGCCAACAATGAGCAGTTCTTC; CDR3: CASSLGKLAANNEQFF
V: TRBV28; size: medium-sized; D: NA; J: TRBJ1-5; DNA: TGTGCCAGCAGTTTAGGCTCAGTCAATCAGCCCCAGCATTTT; CDR3: CASSLGSVNQPQHF
V: TRBV30; size: NA; D: TRBD2; J: TRBJ2-1; DNA: TGTGCCTGGACAAGCGGGGGGAGGTACAATGAGCAGTTCTTC; CDR3: CAWTSGGRYNEQFF
V: TRBV28; size: NA; D: NA; J: TRBJ2-7; DNA: TGTGCCAGCAGTTTGCCCTGGACCGACACCTCCTACGAGCAGTACTTC; CDR3: CASSLPWTDTSYEQYF
V: TRBV5-1; size: NA; D: NA; J: TRBJ2-2; DNA: TGCGCCAGCAGCTTTGTAGTGAACACCGGGGAGCTGTTTTTT; CDR3: CASSFVVNTGELFF
V: TRBV6-4; size: NA; D: NA; J: TRBJ1-1; DNA: TGTGCCAGCAGTGATTATAAGGGTCGAATGAACACTGAAGCTTTCTTT; CDR3: CASSDYKGRMNTEAFF
V: TRBV11-2; size: NA; D: TRBD1; J: TRBJ2-1; DNA: TGTGCCAGCAGCTTACCCGGACAGGGGGCGTTCAATGAGCAGTTCTTC; CDR3: CASSLPGQGAFNEQFF
V: TRBV19; size: NA; D: NA; J: TRBJ2-5; DNA: TGTGCCAGTAGGGACAGGGCGGGAGGTGAAGAGGAGACCCAGTACTTC; CDR3: CASRDRAGGEEETQYF